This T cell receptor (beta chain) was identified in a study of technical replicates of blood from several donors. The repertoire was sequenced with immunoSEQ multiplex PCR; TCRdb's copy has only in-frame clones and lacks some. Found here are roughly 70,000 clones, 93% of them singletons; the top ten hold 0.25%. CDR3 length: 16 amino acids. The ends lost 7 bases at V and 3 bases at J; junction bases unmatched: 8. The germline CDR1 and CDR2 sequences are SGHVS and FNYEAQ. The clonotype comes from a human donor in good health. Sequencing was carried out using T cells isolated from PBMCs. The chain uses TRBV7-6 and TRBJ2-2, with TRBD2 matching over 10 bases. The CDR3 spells CASTKREGLDTGELFF. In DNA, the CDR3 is TGTGCCAGCACCAAGCGGGAGGGCCTCGACACCGGGGAGCTGTTTTTT. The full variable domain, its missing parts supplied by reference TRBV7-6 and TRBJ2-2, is GAGVSQSPRYKVTKRGQDVALRCDPISGHVSLYWYRQALGQGPEFLTYFNYEAQQDKSGLPNDRFSAERPEGSISTLTIQRTEQRDSAMYRCASTKREGLDTGELFFGEGSRLTVL.